The 28 T cell receptor beta chains in this list originate from one sample, sequenced in a study of shared clonotypes between healthy human individuals (dated by TCRdb to the early 2020s). The method was the immunoSEQ multiplex PCR assay. The source is immuneACCESS, and TCRdb retained only in-frame sequences with V and J called. Part of the clones is not carried over; for the studies checked, unresolved V genes explain less than half of this, and the remainder is unexplained. Across this sample there are some 380,000 clones, with roughly 96% seen only once. The top ten constitute around 0.32% of the sample. What was sequenced was memory CD8+ T cells sorted from blood. The sample's cell subset or site, from its label and the paper: CD45RO+ cells pooled with CCR7-negative TemRA cells. The receptors stem from a man in his thirties or forties in good health.

Of note for this clone: The junction shows a germline mismatch at one end, possibly a read error. The rearrangement joins TRBV29-1 to TRBJ2-3; 7 bases fit TRBD2. The germline V gene encodes CDR1 SQVTM and CDR2 ANQGSEA. The CDR3 runs 10 residues. CDR3 in amino acids: CSVGGSVSGF. In DNA form, the CDR3 reads TGCAGCGTGGGGGGGAGCGTATCGGGTTTT.

Details on this clone: The sample contains more than one DNA sequence encoding this CDR3. This chain joins TRBV28 and TRBJ1-4, with D possibly matching TRBD1 (5 bases). The CDR3 totals 14 residues. The ends were cut back, 3 bases at V and 3 bases at J, with 8 bases in the middle. The germline CDR1 and CDR2 sequences are MDHEN and SYDVKM. CDR3: CASSLGGSNEKLFF. The CDR3, as DNA: TGTGCCAGCAGTTTGGGGGGATCTAATGAAAAACTGTTTTTT. Drawing the rest from reference TRBV28 and TRBJ1-4, the complete variable domain is DVKVTQSSRYLVKRTGEKVFLECVQDMDHENMFWYRQDPGLGLRLIYFSYDVKMKEKGDIPEGYSVSREKKERFSLILESASTNQTSMYLCASSLGGSNEKLFFGSGTQLSVL.

The gene calls are TRBV10-2 and TRBJ2-7; D perhaps matches TRBD1 (5 bases). V lost 0 bases, J lost 6 bases, and 15 bases lay in between. Germline-derived CDR1 and CDR2 are WSHSY and SAAADI. CDR3 length: 15 residues. The CDR3 sequence: CASSESTWQGLEQYF. CDR3 in DNA: TGCGCCAGCAGTGAGTCGACGTGGCAGGGTCTCGAGCAGTACTTC.

CDR3 protein: CANLFQETQYF. CDR3 sequence (DNA): TGTGCCAACCTTTTCCAAGAGACCCAGTACTTC. This sequence joins TRBV28 and TRBJ2-5; the D is unclear. The CDR3 length is 11 residues. V lost 10 bases and J lost 1, with 7 bases in between. The germline V gene has CDR1 MDHEN and CDR2 SYDVKM.

The chain's CDR3 is CASSGVGPTSDGYTF. For the CDR3, the DNA is TGTGCCAGCAGTGGCGTAGGACCGACCTCAGATGGCTACACCTTC. The chain combines TRBV6-5 with TRBJ1-2; D gene uncertain. Trimming pared 5 bases from V and 6 bases from J, leaving 19 bases between. This CDR3 comprises 15 residues. Germline assignment: CDR1 MNHEY and CDR2 SVGAGI.

This chain uses TRBV4-2 with TRBJ2-1, with 10 bases lining up with TRBD2. CDR1 and CDR2 from the germline V gene are LGHNA and YNFKEQ. J was trimmed by 5 bases and V by 0 bases; bases with no gene match: 4. This CDR3 is 16 amino acids long. The CDR3 protein is CASSQDRSGRNNEQFF. The CDR3, as DNA: TGTGCCAGCAGCCAAGATCGTAGCGGGAGGAACAATGAGCAGTTCTTC.

The chain is built from TRBV30 and TRBJ1-5, with 7 bases lining up with TRBD1. V lost 1 base to trimming and J lost 4 bases; unmatched junction nucleotides: 7. Germline CDR1 and CDR2: GTSNPN and SVGIG (reference sequence). CDR3 size: 15 residues. DNA for the CDR3: TGTGCCTGGAGTGAGGGGACAGTATTGAATCAGCCCCAGCATTTT. It is translated as CAWSEGTVLNQPQHF. Full variable domain (outside the CDR3, taken from reference TRBV30 and TRBJ1-5): SQTIHQWPATLVQPVGSPLSLECTVEGTSNPNLYWYRQAAGRGLQLLFYSVGIGQISSEVPQNLSASRPQDRQFILSSKKLLLSDSGFYLCAWSEGTVLNQPQHFGDGTRLSIL.

The chain links TRBV6-5 to TRBJ2-1, with 8 positions matching TRBD1. The CDR3 loop spans 16 amino acids. Germline V gene lookup returns CDR1 MNHEY and CDR2 SVGAGI. J gave up 8 bases and V 6 bases, and 15 bases lay outside the gene matches. The CDR3 nucleotides read TGTGCCAGCAGCTACCTCTCCGGGACAGGCTTGGATGAGCAGTTCTTC. Residues: CASSYLSGTGLDEQFF.

This chain connects TRBV2 to TRBJ2-2; 9 nucleotides match TRBD1. Germline lookup yields CDR1 SNHLY and CDR2 FYNNEI. Unmatched junction bases numbered 6, after V lost 4 bases and J lost 3 bases. CDR3 length: 16 amino acids. CDR3 sequence: CASSVSGTGYTGELFF. CDR3 coding DNA: TGTGCCAGCAGTGTTTCCGGGACAGGGTACACCGGGGAGCTGTTTTTT.

The chain couples TRBV2 to TRBJ2-7, with D unclear. Germline-derived CDR1 and CDR2 are SNHLY and FYNNEI. V was clipped by 2 bases and J by 2 bases, with 10 bases between them. The CDR3 totals 14 residues. CDR3 region: CASSEFQSTYEQYF. The CDR3, as DNA: TGTGCCAGCAGTGAATTTCAGAGTACCTACGAGCAGTACTTC.

The chain joins TRBV6-6 to TRBJ2-7, with TRBD1 matching 7 bases. Germline V lookup: CDR1 MNHNY, CDR2 SVGAGI (reference sequence). The CDR3 is 14 amino acids. The ends lost 6 bases at V and 2 bases at J; junction bases unmatched: 7. The CDR3 loop is CASRTTDRAYEQYF. CDR3 DNA sequence: TGTGCCAGCAGAACGACAGACAGGGCCTACGAGCAGTACTTC.

The chain recombines TRBV20-1 with TRBJ2-3, with a possible D match to TRBD2 (5 bases). The CDR3 totals 11 residues. CDR1 is DFQATT, CDR2 SNEGSKA, per germline (reference sequence). Trimming stripped 4 bases from V and 5 bases from J, with 7 bases between. In nucleotides, the CDR3 is TGCAGTGCTAAAGGGAGAGATACGCAGTATTTT. This encodes CSAKGRDTQYF.

In this sample, this clone turned up once. The chain combines TRBV6-1 with TRBJ1-2; D remains ambiguous. Germline V gives CDR1 MNHNS, CDR2 SASEGT. V was clipped by 7 bases and J by 3 bases, with 15 bases between them. This CDR3 region has 14 residues. The CDR3 nucleotides are TGTGCCAGCAACCCGTCCGTTGGGTACTATGGCTACACCTTC. It codes for CASNPSVGYYGYTF.

This clone was counted once. The chain recombines TRBV5-4 with TRBJ1-6; 7 bases match TRBD1. The germline gives CDR1 SGHNT, CDR2 YYREEE (reference sequence). The CDR3 is 15 residues long. V gave up 3 bases and J gave up 5 bases; unmatched junction bases: 5. CDR3 nucleotide sequence: TGTGCCAGCAGCTGGACAGGATTAAATAATTCACCCCTCCACTTT. Encoded protein: CASSWTGLNNSPLHF.

V gene TRBV4-2 combines with J gene TRBJ1-3; maybe TRBD1 (6 bases). In germline, CDR1 is LGHNA, CDR2 YNFKEQ. The germline V and J ends were trimmed by 4 bases and 0 bases, with 13 bases remaining between them. The CDR3 covers 16 residues. This chain's CDR3 is CASSRLTGNSGNTIYF. The CDR3 region has the DNA TGTGCCAGCAGCCGCCTTACAGGGAACTCTGGAAACACCATATATTTT.

The CDR3 region has the DNA TGTGCCACCGGCGTGCCCCCGGCCAACTACGAGCAGTACTTC. Translation: CATGVPPANYEQYF. The chain uses TRBV28 and TRBJ2-7, with D uncertain. The V end was cut by 10 bases, the J end by 3 bases, with 19 bases between. The CDR3 is 14 residues long. Looked up from germline, CDR1 is MDHEN and CDR2 is SYDVKM.

The rearrangement links TRBV5-1 to TRBJ1-4; perhaps TRBD1 as D (5 bases). This CDR3 comprises 16 residues. Deletions cut 4 bases from V and 7 bases from J, with 20 bases between. Germline assignment: CDR1 SGHRS and CDR2 YFSETQ. This CDR3 reads CASSLGYRGRIEKLFF. The CDR3 coding sequence is TGCGCCAGCAGCCTGGGATATAGGGGAAGGATTGAAAAACTGTTTTTT. Looking up the rest from reference TRBV5-1 and TRBJ1-4 gives the full variable domain: KAGVTQTPRYLIKTRGQQVTLSCSPISGHRSVSWYQQTPGQGLQFLFEYFSETQRNKGNFPGRFSGRQFSNSRSEMNVSTLELGDSALYLCASSLGYRGRIEKLFFGSGTQLSVL.

The chain has TRBV4-1 and TRBJ2-5; 9 bases are shared with TRBD1. Germline values: CDR1 MGHRA, CDR2 YSYEKL. J lost 5 bases, V lost 4 bases, and 5 bases had no gene match. CDR3 size: 14 residues. Here the CDR3 reads CASSLQGAGETQYF. The CDR3 DNA follows: TGCGCCAGCAGCCTACAGGGGGCAGGGGAGACCCAGTACTTC.

The chain couples TRBV7-8 to TRBJ2-7; TRBD2 matches 10 bases. V lost 0 bases to trimming and J lost 4 bases; unmatched junction nucleotides: 6. The CDR3 is 16 residues long. The V gene's germline CDR1 is SGHVS and CDR2 FQNEAQ. This CDR3 reads CASSLALAGVFYEQYF. CDR3 DNA: TGTGCCAGCAGCTTAGCTCTAGCGGGAGTATTTTACGAGCAGTACTTC.

The CDR3 nucleotides read TGTGCCACCACACCAGGGTTGAACACTGAAGCTTTCTTT. It translates to CATTPGLNTEAFF. The V call is TRBV6-1, the J call TRBJ1-1; D is possibly TRBD1 (5 bases). The V gene's germline CDR1 is MNHNS and CDR2 SASEGT. The CDR3 runs to 13 residues. The V end lost 10 bases, the J end lost 0 bases, and 12 bases lay between the germline ends.

This clone has just one count. The chain couples TRBV7-2 to TRBJ2-1; 8 nucleotides match TRBD2. Trimming took 0 bases from V and 7 from J; bases not matched to a gene: 2. Germline values: CDR1 SGHTA, CDR2 FQGNSA. The CDR3 length is 14 residues. For the CDR3, the DNA is TGTGCCAGCAGCTTAGCGCCTAGCGGGAATGAGCAGTTCTTC. Protein sequence: CASSLAPSGNEQFF.

V and J are TRBV21-1 and TRBJ2-5. TRBV21-1 counts as a pseudogene. This CDR3 contains 9 residues. Here the CDR3 reads CASGETQYF. In nucleotides, the CDR3 is TGTGCCTCTGGGGAGACCCAGTACTTC.

This chain joins TRBV7-9 and TRBJ2-7; 8 bases agree with TRBD2. The germline CDR1 and CDR2 sequences are SEHNR and FQNEAQ (reference sequence). V lost 6 bases, J lost 3 bases, and 13 bases stayed unmatched. There are 16 residues in the CDR3. The CDR3 DNA is TGTGCCAGCAGTCCCCTACCCCCTAGCGGGTACTACGAGCAGTACTTC. Protein: CASSPLPPSGYYEQYF.

This chain links TRBV28 with TRBJ2-7; D is perhaps TRBD1 (5 bases). CDR3 length: 14 amino acids. Trimming removed 2 bases from V and 2 bases from J, with 10 bases in between. CDR1 is MDHEN, CDR2 SYDVKM, per germline. The CDR3 DNA reads as TGTGCCAGCAGTTTAGGCCCAGGGACCTACGAGCAGTACTTC. Translating gives CASSLGPGTYEQYF.

This clone was observed once. This sequence joins TRBV6-5 and TRBJ2-1; D uncertain. V was cut by 6 bases and J by 0 bases, with 12 bases left in between. The germline V gene encodes CDR1 MNHEY and CDR2 SVGAGI. The CDR3 extends over 15 amino acids. The CDR3 protein is CASRKTASSYNEQFF. The DNA for the CDR3 is TGTGCCAGCAGGAAGACCGCTAGCTCCTACAATGAGCAGTTCTTC.

The CDR3 reads CASRGLAGGRTDTQYF. CDR3 nucleotides: TGTGCCAGCAGGGGACTAGCGGGAGGCAGGACAGATACGCAGTATTTT. The chain employs TRBV2 and TRBJ2-3; 15 bases align to TRBD2. From germline, CDR1 is SNHLY and CDR2 FYNNEI. V was pared by 6 bases and J by 3 bases, with 4 bases of the junction left unmatched. CDR3 length: 16 residues.

Remarks on this clone: In the same sample, other DNA sequences code for this CDR3. The chain joins TRBV7-8 to TRBJ2-7; D is unclear. V was clipped by 2 bases and J by 0 bases, with 5 bases between them. CDR3 size: 13 residues. The germline gives CDR1 SGHVS, CDR2 FQNEAQ. This CDR3 reads CASSLPPSYEQYF. The CDR3 nucleotides are TGTGCCAGCAGCTTACCGCCCTCCTACGAGCAGTACTTC.

The genes are TRBV27 and TRBJ2-3; 8 bases are shared with TRBD2. Trimming removed 5 bases from V and 1 base from J; junction bases left unmatched: 17. This CDR3 comprises 19 residues. Germline CDR1 reads MNHEY; CDR2 reads SMNVEV (reference sequence). The CDR3 loop reads CASSHSPGTRSRGTDTQYF. In nucleotides, the CDR3 is TGTGCCAGCAGTCACTCGCCCGGGACTAGGAGCCGGGGCACAGATACGCAGTATTTT.